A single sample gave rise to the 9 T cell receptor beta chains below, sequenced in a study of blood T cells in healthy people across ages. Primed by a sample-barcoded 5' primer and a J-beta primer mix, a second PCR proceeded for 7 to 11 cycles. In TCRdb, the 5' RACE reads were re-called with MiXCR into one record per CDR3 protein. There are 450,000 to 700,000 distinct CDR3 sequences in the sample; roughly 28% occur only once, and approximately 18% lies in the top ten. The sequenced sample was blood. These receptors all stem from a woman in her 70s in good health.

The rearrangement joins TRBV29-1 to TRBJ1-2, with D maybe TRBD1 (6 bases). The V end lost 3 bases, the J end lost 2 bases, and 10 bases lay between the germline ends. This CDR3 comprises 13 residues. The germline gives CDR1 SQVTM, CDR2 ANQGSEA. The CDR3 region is CSVETGGNYGYTF. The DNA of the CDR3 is TGCAGCGTTGAGACAGGAGGGAACTATGGCTACACCTTC.

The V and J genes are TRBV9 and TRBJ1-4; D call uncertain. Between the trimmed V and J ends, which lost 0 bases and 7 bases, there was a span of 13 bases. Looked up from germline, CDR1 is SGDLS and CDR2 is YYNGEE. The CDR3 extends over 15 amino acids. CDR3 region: CASSVGGAVGEKLFF. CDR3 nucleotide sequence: TGTGCCAGCAGCGTAGGAGGTGCAGTCGGTGAAAAACTGTTTTTT.

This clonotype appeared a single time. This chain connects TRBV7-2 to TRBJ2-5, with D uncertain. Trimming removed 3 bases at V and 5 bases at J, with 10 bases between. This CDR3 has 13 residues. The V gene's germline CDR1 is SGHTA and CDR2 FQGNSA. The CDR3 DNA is TGTGCCAGCAGCTTTATGAGGCTCGAGACCCAGTACTTC. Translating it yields CASSFMRLETQYF.

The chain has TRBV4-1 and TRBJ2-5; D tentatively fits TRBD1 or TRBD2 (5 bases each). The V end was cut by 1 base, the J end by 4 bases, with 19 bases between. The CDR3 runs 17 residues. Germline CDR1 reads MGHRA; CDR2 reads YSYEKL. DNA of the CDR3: TGCGCCAGCAGCCAAGGTTCCGGGGCAGTGGGGCGAGAGACCCAGTACTTC. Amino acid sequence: CASSQGSGAVGRETQYF.

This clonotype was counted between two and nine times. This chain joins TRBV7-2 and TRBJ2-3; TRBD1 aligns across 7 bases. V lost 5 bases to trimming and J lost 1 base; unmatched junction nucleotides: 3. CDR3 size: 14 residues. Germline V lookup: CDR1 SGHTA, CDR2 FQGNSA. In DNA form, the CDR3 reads TGTGCCAGCAGCCGGGACAGCGGCACAGATACGCAGTATTTT. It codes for CASSRDSGTDTQYF.

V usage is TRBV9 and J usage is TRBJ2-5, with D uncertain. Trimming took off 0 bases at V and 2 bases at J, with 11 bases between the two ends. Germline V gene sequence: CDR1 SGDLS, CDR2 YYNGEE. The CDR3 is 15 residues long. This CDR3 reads CASSVGTEIQETQYF. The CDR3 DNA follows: TGTGCCAGCAGCGTAGGTACGGAGATTCAAGAGACCCAGTACTTC.

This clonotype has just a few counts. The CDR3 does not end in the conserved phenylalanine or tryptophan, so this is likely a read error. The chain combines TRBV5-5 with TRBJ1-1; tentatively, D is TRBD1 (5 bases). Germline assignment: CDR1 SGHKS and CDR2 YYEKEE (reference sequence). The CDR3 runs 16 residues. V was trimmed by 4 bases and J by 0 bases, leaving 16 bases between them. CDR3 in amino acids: CASSQLTADMNTEAFS. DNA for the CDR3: TGTGCCAGCAGCCAGTTGACAGCCGACATGAACACTGAAGCTTTCTCT.

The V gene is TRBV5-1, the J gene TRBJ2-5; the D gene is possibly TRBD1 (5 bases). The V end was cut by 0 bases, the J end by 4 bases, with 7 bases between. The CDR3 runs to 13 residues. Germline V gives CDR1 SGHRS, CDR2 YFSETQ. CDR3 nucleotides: TGCGCCAGCAGCTTGGGACAGACAGAGACCCAGTACTTC. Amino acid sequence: CASSLGQTETQYF.

CDR3 sequence: CASSIHHPAEKLFF. CDR3 bases: TGTGCCAGCAGCATCCACCACCCAGCTGAAAAACTGTTTTTT. V gene TRBV7-2 combines with J gene TRBJ1-4, with D unclear. Looked up from germline, CDR1 is SGHTA and CDR2 is FQGNSA. The CDR3 extends over 14 amino acids. V was cut by 5 bases and J by 7 bases, with 14 bases left in between.